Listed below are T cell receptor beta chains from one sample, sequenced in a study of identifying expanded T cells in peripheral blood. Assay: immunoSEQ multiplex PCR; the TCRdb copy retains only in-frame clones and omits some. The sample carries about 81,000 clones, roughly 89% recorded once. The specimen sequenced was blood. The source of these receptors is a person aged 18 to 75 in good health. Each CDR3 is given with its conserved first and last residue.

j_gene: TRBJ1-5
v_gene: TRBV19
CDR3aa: CASSILGGQPQHF

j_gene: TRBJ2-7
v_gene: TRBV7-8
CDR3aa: CASSFWEPFSGRITYEQYF

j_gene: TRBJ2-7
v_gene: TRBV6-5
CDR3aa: CASRYLYEQYF

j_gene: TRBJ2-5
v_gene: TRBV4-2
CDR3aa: CASSQEMRAGEETQYF

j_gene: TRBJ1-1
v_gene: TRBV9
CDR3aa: CASTALGEGKMNTEAFF

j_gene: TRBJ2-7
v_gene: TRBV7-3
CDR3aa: CASSPLRGDYEQYF

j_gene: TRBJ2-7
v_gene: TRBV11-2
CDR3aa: CASSPRDYEQYF

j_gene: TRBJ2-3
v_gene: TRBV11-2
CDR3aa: CASRLDTDTQYF

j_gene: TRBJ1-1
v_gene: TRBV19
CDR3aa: CASSIDGTAEMNTEAFF

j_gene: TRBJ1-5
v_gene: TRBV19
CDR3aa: CASNTLDGLNQPQHF

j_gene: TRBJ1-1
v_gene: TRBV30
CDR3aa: CAWSVSENTEAFF

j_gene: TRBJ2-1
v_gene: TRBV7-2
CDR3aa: CASSLVFDEQFF

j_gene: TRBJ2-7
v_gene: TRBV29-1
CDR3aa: CSVGSPGGSSYEQYF

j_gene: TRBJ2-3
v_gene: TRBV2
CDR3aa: CASSEGGLRPTDTQYF

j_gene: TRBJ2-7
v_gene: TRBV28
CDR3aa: CASTSGNYEQYF

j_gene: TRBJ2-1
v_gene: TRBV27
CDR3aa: CASSSGRTYNEQFF

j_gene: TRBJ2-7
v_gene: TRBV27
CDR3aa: CASSLRRSFIYEQYF

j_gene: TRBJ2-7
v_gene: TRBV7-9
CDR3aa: CASSLGGTGGSYEQYF

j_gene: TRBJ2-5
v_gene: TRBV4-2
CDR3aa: CASSQDRFYFREDETQYF

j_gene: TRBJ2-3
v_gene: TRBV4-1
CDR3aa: CASSQDLSGGVDTQYF

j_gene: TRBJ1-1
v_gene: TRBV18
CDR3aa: CASSPGQGAVTEAFF

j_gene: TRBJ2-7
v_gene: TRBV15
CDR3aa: CATSRDRGHTYEQYF

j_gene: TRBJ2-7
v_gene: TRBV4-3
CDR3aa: CASSQDLGSRRNEQYF

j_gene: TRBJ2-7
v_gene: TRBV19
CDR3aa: CASSNPGTSSYEQYF

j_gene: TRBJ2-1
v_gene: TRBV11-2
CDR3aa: CASSLEAAETYEQFF

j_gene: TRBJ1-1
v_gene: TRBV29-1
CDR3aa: CSVEAGGGEDTEAFF

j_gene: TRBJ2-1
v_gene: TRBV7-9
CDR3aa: CASSFLKQGRAYNEQFF

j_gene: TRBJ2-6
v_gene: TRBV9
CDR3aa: CASSAQAGANVLTF

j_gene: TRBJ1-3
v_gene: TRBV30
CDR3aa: CAWSVAGVFSGNTIYF

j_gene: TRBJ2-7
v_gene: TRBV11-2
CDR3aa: CASSFHGEGRYEQYF

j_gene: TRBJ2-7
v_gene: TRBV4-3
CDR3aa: CASSQVGGAGLFYEQYF

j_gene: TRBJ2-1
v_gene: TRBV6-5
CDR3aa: CASSYAGPKGNEQFF

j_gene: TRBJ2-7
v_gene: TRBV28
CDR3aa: CASSLSQRLYEQYF

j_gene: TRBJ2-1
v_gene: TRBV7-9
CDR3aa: CASSLGTSGSYNEQFF

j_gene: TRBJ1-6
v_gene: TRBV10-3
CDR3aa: CAISARDADSPLHF

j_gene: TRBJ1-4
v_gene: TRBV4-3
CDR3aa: CASSQDLTDATNEKLFF

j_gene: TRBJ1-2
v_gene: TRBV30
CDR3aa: CAWSEGQGRGYTF

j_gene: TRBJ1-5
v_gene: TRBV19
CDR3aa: CASSIDGAGFQPQHF

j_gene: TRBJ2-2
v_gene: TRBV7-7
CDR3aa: CASSPTSGTGELFF

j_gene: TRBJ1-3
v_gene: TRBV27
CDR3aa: CASSPTSPGNTIYF

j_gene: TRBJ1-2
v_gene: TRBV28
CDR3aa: CASSLTGGRGYTF

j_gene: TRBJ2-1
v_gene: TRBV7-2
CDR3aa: CASSSVGGNEQFF

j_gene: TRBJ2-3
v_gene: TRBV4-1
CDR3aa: CASESGQGAVDTQYF

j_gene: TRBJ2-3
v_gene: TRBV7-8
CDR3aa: CASSPPAGTQYF

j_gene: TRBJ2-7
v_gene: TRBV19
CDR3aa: CASSAFSGNEQQYF

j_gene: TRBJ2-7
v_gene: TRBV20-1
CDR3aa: CRTGTSYEQYF

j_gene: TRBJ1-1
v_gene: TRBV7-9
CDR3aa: CASSYGAGLTEAFF

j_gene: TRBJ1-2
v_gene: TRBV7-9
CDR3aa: CASSTGRDNANYGYTF

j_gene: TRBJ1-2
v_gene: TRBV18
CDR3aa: CASSPPFNTVGGDYGYTF

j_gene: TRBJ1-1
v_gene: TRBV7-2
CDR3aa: CASTVVVRGGTEAFF

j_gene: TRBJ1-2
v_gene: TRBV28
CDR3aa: CASSVPRKNYGYTF

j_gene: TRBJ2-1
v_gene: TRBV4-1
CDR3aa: CASSRQALGLAGGNEQFF